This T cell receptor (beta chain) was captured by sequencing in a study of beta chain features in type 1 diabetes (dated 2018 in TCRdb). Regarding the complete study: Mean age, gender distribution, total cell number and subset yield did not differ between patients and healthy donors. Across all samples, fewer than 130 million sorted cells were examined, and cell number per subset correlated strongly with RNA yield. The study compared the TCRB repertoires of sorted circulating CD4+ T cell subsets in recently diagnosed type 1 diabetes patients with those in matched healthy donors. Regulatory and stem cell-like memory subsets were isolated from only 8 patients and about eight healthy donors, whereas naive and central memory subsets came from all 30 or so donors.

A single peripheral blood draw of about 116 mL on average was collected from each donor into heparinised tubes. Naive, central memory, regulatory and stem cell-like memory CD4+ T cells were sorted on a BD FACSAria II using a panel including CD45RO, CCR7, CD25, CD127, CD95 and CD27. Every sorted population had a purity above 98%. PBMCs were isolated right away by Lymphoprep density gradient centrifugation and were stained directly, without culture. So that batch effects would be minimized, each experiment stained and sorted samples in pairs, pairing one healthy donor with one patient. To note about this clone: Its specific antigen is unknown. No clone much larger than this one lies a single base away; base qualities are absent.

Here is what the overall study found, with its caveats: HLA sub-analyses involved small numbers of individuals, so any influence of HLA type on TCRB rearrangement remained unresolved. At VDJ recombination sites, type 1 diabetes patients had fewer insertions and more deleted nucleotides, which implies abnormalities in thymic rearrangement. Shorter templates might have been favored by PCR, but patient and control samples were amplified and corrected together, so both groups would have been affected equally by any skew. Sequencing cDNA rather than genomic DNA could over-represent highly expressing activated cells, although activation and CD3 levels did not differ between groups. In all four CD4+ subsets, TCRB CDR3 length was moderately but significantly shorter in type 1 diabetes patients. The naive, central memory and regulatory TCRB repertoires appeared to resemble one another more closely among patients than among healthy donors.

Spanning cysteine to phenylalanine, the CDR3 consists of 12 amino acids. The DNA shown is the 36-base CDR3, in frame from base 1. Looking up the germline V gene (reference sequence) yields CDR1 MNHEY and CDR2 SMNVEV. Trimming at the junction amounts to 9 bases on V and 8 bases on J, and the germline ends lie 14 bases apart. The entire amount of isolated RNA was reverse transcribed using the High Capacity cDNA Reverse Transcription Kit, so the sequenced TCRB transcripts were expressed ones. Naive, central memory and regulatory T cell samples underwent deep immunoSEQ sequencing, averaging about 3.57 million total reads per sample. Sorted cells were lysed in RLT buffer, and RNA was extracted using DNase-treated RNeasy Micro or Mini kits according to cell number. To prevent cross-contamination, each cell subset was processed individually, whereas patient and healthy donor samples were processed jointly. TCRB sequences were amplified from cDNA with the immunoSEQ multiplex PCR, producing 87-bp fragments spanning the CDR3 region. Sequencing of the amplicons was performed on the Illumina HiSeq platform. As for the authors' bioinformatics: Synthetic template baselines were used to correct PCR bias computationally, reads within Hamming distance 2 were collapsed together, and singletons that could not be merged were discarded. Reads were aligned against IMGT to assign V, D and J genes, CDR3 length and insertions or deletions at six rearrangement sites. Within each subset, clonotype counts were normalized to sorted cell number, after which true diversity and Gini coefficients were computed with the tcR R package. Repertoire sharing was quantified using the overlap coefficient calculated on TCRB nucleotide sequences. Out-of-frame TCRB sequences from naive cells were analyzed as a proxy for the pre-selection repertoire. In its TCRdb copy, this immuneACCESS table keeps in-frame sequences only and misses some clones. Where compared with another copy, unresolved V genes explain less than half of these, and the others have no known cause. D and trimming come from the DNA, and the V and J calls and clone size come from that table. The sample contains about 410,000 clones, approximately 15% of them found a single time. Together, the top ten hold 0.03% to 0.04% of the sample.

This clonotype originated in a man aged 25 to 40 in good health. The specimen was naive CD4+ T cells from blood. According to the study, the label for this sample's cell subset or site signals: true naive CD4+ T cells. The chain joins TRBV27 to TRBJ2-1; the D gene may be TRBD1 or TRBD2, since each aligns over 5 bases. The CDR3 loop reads CASLLRGDEQFF. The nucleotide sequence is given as TGTGCCAGTCTCCTTAGGGGAGATGAGCAGTTCTTC.